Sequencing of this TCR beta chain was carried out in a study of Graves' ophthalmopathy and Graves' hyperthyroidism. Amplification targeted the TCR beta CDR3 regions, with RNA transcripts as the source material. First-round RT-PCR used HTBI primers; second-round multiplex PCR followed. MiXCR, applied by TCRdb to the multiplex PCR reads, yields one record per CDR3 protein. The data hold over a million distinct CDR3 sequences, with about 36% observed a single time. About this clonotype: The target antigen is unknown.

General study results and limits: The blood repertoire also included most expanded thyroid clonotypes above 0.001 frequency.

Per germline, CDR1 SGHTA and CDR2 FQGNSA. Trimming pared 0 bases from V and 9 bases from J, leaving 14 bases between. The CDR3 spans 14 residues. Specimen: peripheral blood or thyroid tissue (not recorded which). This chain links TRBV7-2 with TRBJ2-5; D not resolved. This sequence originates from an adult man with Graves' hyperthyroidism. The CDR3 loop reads CASSLAGKWQPQYF. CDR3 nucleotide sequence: TGTGCCAGCAGCTTAGCAGGGAAGTGGCAGCCCCAGTACTTC. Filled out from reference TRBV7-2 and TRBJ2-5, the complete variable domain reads GAGVSQSPSNKVTEKGKDVELRCDPISGHTALYWYRQSLGQGLEFLIYFQGNSAPDKSGLPSDRFSAERTGGSVSTLTIQRTQQEDSAVYLCASSLAGKWQPQYFGPGTRLLVL.